These T cell receptor beta chains were read from a single sample in a study of regulatory T cells in long-lasting Graves disease. TCRdb processed the multiplex PCR reads anew with MiXCR; each CDR3 protein has one entry. The sample includes fewer than 550,000 distinct CDR3 sequences, roughly 15% of them seen just once. The sample was also reused in another study, on T cells in Graves' hyperthyroidism and ophthalmopathy.

This sample comprised peripheral blood mononuclear cells (PBMCs), obtained at new diagnosis, from a patient treated with antithyroid drugs. The source of these receptors is a woman aged 40 to 65 with Graves disease. Both conserved end residues are part of each CDR3. D genes are given only for firm matches. Size values are once, few and many counts, or a class for expanded clones, and some rows have none.

v_gene: TRBV6-9; j_gene: TRBJ2-6; abundance: few; d_gene: .; CDR3nt: TGTGCCAGCAGTTACACAGCCGGGGCCAACGTCCTGACTTTC; CDR3aa: CASSYTAGANVLTF
v_gene: TRBV6-1; j_gene: TRBJ2-2; abundance: .; d_gene: TRBD2; CDR3nt: TGTGCCAGCAGTCAACTAACGGGGGGTGAGACCGGGGAGCTGTTTTTT; CDR3aa: CASSQLTGGETGELFF
v_gene: TRBV28; j_gene: TRBJ1-4; abundance: few; d_gene: TRBD1; CDR3nt: TGTGCCAGCAGGAGACAGGGGGGACAGGAAAAACTGTTTTTT; CDR3aa: CASRRQGGQEKLFF
v_gene: TRBV7-9; j_gene: TRBJ1-1; abundance: many; d_gene: .; CDR3nt: TGTGCCAGCAGCTTTAGAGTCGGTCGGGACGATGAAGCTTTCTTT; CDR3aa: CASSFRVGRDDEAFF
v_gene: TRBV6-1; j_gene: TRBJ2-5; abundance: few; d_gene: TRBD2; CDR3nt: TGTGCCAGCAGTAATCTAGCGGGGGCCATTCAAGAGACCCAGTACTTC; CDR3aa: CASSNLAGAIQETQYF
v_gene: TRBV20-1; j_gene: TRBJ1-2; abundance: .; d_gene: .; CDR3nt: TGCAGTGCTCCGGACGATAGGTACTATGGCTACACCTTC; CDR3aa: CSAPDDRYYGYTF
v_gene: TRBV2; j_gene: TRBJ1-2; abundance: many; d_gene: TRBD1; CDR3nt: TGTGCCAGCGTCTACTCCGGGACAGGGAATGGCTACACCTTC; CDR3aa: CASVYSGTGNGYTF
v_gene: TRBV12-3/TRBV12-4; j_gene: TRBJ1-1; abundance: few; d_gene: .; CDR3nt: TGTGCCAGCAGTTTAAAGTCAAAGCCCGGAACTGAAGCTTTCTTT; CDR3aa: CASSLKSKPGTEAFF
v_gene: TRBV3-1; j_gene: TRBJ2-1; abundance: many; d_gene: .; CDR3nt: TGTGCCAGCAGCCAATTTTCATATAGCGATACGTTCTTC; CDR3aa: CASSQFSYSDTFF
v_gene: TRBV19; j_gene: TRBJ1-1; abundance: few; d_gene: .; CDR3nt: TGTGCCAGTAGTATAGATCTCAGGGCAACGACTGAAGCTTTCTTT; CDR3aa: CASSIDLRATTEAFF
v_gene: TRBV27; j_gene: TRBJ2-2; abundance: many; d_gene: .; CDR3nt: TGTGCCAGCACCCAACAGAGGAACACCGGGGAGCTGTTTTTT; CDR3aa: CASTQQRNTGELFF
v_gene: TRBV19; j_gene: TRBJ2-5; abundance: .; d_gene: TRBD2; CDR3nt: TGTGCCAGTAGTAAAATGGGGGGGAGCGGGGAGACCCAGTACTTC; CDR3aa: CASSKMGGSGETQYF
v_gene: TRBV12-3/TRBV12-4; j_gene: TRBJ2-5; abundance: many; d_gene: .; CDR3nt: TGTGCCAGCAGTTCAGCTGGGGCGAAGACCCAGTACTTC; CDR3aa: CASSSAGAKTQYF
v_gene: TRBV29-1; j_gene: TRBJ2-3; abundance: few; d_gene: .; CDR3nt: TGCAGCGTCGCCGTGCCGGGGAGGGATACGCAGTATTTT; CDR3aa: CSVAVPGRDTQYF
v_gene: TRBV19; j_gene: TRBJ1-5; abundance: few; d_gene: .; CDR3nt: TGTGCCAGTAGTCCTCTCACCCAGCCCCAGCATTTT; CDR3aa: CASSPLTQPQHF
v_gene: TRBV13; j_gene: TRBJ2-1; abundance: few; d_gene: .; CDR3nt: TGTGCCAGCAGCTTAACGAAGGGAAATGAGCAGTTCTTC; CDR3aa: CASSLTKGNEQFF
v_gene: TRBV12-3/TRBV12-4; j_gene: TRBJ2-2; abundance: many; d_gene: TRBD2; CDR3nt: TGTGCCAGCAGTCCAGAAGCGGGGGCTCACACCGGGGAGCTGTTTTTT; CDR3aa: CASSPEAGAHTGELFF
v_gene: TRBV6-1; j_gene: TRBJ1-2; abundance: .; d_gene: .; CDR3nt: TGTGCCAGCAGTGCCTCCATAGCTAACTATGGCTACACCTTC; CDR3aa: CASSASIANYGYTF
v_gene: TRBV13; j_gene: TRBJ1-1; abundance: many; d_gene: .; CDR3nt: TGTGCCAGTTGCAGGGGGAACACTGAAGCTTTCTTT; CDR3aa: CASCRGNTEAFF
v_gene: TRBV12-3/TRBV12-4; j_gene: TRBJ1-5; abundance: many; d_gene: TRBD1; CDR3nt: TGTGCCAGCAGTTTACAGGGGGCAGAACAGCCCCAGCATTTT; CDR3aa: CASSLQGAEQPQHF
v_gene: TRBV24-1; j_gene: TRBJ2-1; abundance: .; d_gene: .; CDR3nt: TGTGCCACCAGCTCCGGGACTGTATCCTACAATGAGCAGTTCTTC; CDR3aa: CATSSGTVSYNEQFF
v_gene: TRBV2; j_gene: TRBJ2-1; abundance: few; d_gene: TRBD2; CDR3nt: TGTGCCAGCAACCAACTAGCGGGGTTCCTAAATGAGCAGTTCTTC; CDR3aa: CASNQLAGFLNEQFF
v_gene: TRBV5-5; j_gene: TRBJ1-2; abundance: .; d_gene: TRBD1; CDR3nt: TGTGCCAGCAGCTTGGAGGGACAGACGTTGCCTAACTATGGCTACACCTTC; CDR3aa: CASSLEGQTLPNYGYTF
v_gene: TRBV6-5; j_gene: TRBJ2-3; abundance: many; d_gene: .; CDR3nt: TGTGCCAGCAGTTGGGGGGGGGCTAAAGATACGCAGTATTTT; CDR3aa: CASSWGGAKDTQYF
v_gene: TRBV6-1; j_gene: TRBJ2-2; abundance: .; d_gene: TRBD1; CDR3nt: TGTGCCAGCAGTGACGTGGACGGGACAGCGAACACCGGGGAGCTGTTTTTT; CDR3aa: CASSDVDGTANTGELFF
v_gene: TRBV7-8; j_gene: TRBJ1-2; abundance: many; d_gene: .; CDR3nt: TGTGCCAGCAGCTTAGTTTTGAGGGATGGCTACACCTTC; CDR3aa: CASSLVLRDGYTF
v_gene: TRBV3-1; j_gene: TRBJ2-5; abundance: many; d_gene: TRBD2; CDR3nt: TGTGCCAGCAGCCTATCGGGGGGGCTCGGAGAGACCCAGTACTTC; CDR3aa: CASSLSGGLGETQYF
v_gene: TRBV6-1; j_gene: TRBJ1-1; abundance: .; d_gene: TRBD1; CDR3nt: TGTGCCAGCAGGGGACAGGGGATTTTGAACACTGAAGCTTCCTTT; CDR3aa: CASRGQGILNTEASF
v_gene: TRBV5-6; j_gene: TRBJ1-5; abundance: .; d_gene: TRBD1; CDR3nt: TGTGCCAGCCGCTCCCTGGACAGGGGCAATCAGCCCCAGCATTTT; CDR3aa: CASRSLDRGNQPQHF
v_gene: TRBV5-1; j_gene: TRBJ2-7; abundance: many; d_gene: .; CDR3nt: TGCGCCAGCAGCCCGGGGGCAGGGGGAATCTACGAGCAGTACTTC; CDR3aa: CASSPGAGGIYEQYF
v_gene: TRBV6-1; j_gene: TRBJ1-5; abundance: many; d_gene: .; CDR3nt: TGTGCCAGCAGTGACAGGGCGGGGGGCAATCAGCCCCAGCATTTT; CDR3aa: CASSDRAGGNQPQHF
v_gene: TRBV6-2/TRBV6-3; j_gene: TRBJ2-7; abundance: few; d_gene: TRBD1; CDR3nt: TGTGCCAGCAGCCCTACTCGACAGGGAACCTACGAGCAGTACTTC; CDR3aa: CASSPTRQGTYEQYF
v_gene: TRBV20-1; j_gene: TRBJ1-2; abundance: many; d_gene: .; CDR3nt: TGCAGTGCTAGCCGGGATTCCTATGGCTACACCTTC; CDR3aa: CSASRDSYGYTF
v_gene: TRBV6-1; j_gene: TRBJ2-1; abundance: .; d_gene: .; CDR3nt: TGTGCCAGCAGCCAATGGGGGGGCTCGGAGTTCTTC; CDR3aa: CASSQWGGSEFF
v_gene: TRBV20-1; j_gene: TRBJ2-7; abundance: once; d_gene: .; CDR3nt: TGCAGTGCTAAGAGACGTCGCGAGCAGTACTTC; CDR3aa: CSAKRRREQYF
v_gene: TRBV7-2; j_gene: TRBJ1-4; abundance: many; d_gene: .; CDR3nt: TGTGCCAGCAGTAGACGAGGGATTAATGAAAAACTGTTTTTT; CDR3aa: CASSRRGINEKLFF
v_gene: TRBV6-1; j_gene: TRBJ2-3; abundance: many; d_gene: .; CDR3nt: TGTGCCAGCAGTCCCGGCGTAGCAAGGGGTCCGAATACGCAGTATTTT; CDR3aa: CASSPGVARGPNTQYF
v_gene: TRBV24-1; j_gene: TRBJ1-2; abundance: few; d_gene: .; CDR3nt: TGTGCCACCAGTGAACAGGGCTATGGCTACACCTTC; CDR3aa: CATSEQGYGYTF
v_gene: TRBV12-3/TRBV12-4; j_gene: TRBJ1-2; abundance: .; d_gene: .; CDR3nt: TGTGCCAGCAGTAAGATAATATCAGGCGGCTACACCTTC; CDR3aa: CASSKIISGGYTF
v_gene: TRBV6-1; j_gene: TRBJ1-2; abundance: many; d_gene: .; CDR3nt: TGTGCCAGCACCATCGGACAGAACTATGGCTACACCTTC; CDR3aa: CASTIGQNYGYTF
v_gene: TRBV2; j_gene: TRBJ2-7; abundance: .; d_gene: TRBD1; CDR3nt: TGTGCCAGCAGTGCCGGACAGGGCTGGTACGAGCAGTACTTC; CDR3aa: CASSAGQGWYEQYF
v_gene: TRBV29-1; j_gene: TRBJ1-1; abundance: many; d_gene: .; CDR3nt: TGCAGCGTTGTGTTCTCTAGGAACACTGAAGCTTTCTTT; CDR3aa: CSVVFSRNTEAFF
v_gene: TRBV11-1; j_gene: TRBJ2-5; abundance: .; d_gene: TRBD2; CDR3nt: TGTGCCAGCAGCTGGACTAGCGGGGGAACCCAAGAGACCCAGTACTTC; CDR3aa: CASSWTSGGTQETQYF
v_gene: TRBV20-1; j_gene: TRBJ2-7; abundance: .; d_gene: .; CDR3nt: TGCAGTGCTAGAGAAGGCGCGGGGCTCAACGAGCAGTACTTC; CDR3aa: CSAREGAGLNEQYF
v_gene: TRBV10-3; j_gene: TRBJ1-6; abundance: few; d_gene: .; CDR3nt: TGTGCCATCAGTGAGCCCGGGGCTTCACCCCTCCACTTT; CDR3aa: CAISEPGASPLHF
v_gene: TRBV11-2; j_gene: TRBJ2-7; abundance: .; d_gene: TRBD2; CDR3nt: TGTGCCAGCAGCTTAGCGGGGAGCGGGGGGGCCGAGCAGTACTTC; CDR3aa: CASSLAGSGGAEQYF
v_gene: TRBV6-2/TRBV6-3; j_gene: TRBJ2-3; abundance: .; d_gene: .; CDR3nt: TGTGCCAGCAGTTCTAGGTCTGGGGGCGATACGCAGTATTTT; CDR3aa: CASSSRSGGDTQYF
v_gene: TRBV10-3; j_gene: TRBJ1-1; abundance: .; d_gene: TRBD1; CDR3nt: TGTGCCTTCAGTGAGTCGGGACAGATGAACACTGAAGCTTTCTTT; CDR3aa: CAFSESGQMNTEAFF
v_gene: TRBV20-1; j_gene: TRBJ2-5; abundance: .; d_gene: .; CDR3nt: TGCAGTGCTAGATCTTCCCGGTTTTCAGGGCAAGAGACCCAGTACTTC; CDR3aa: CSARSSRFSGQETQYF
v_gene: TRBV5-1; j_gene: TRBJ2-1; abundance: many; d_gene: .; CDR3nt: TGCGCCAGCAGCTTGACAGGGGAGGCTGAGCAGTTCTTC; CDR3aa: CASSLTGEAEQFF
v_gene: TRBV7-2; j_gene: TRBJ2-7; abundance: many; d_gene: TRBD2; CDR3nt: TGTGCCAGCAGCTTAGTTTCTAGCGGGGGGACAACCCCCTACGGGCAGTACTTC; CDR3aa: CASSLVSSGGTTPYGQYF